In its sample, the clone carrying this TCR beta chain was seen many times. What it binds is unknown. This sample was included in a study of T cells in Graves' hyperthyroidism and ophthalmopathy. This CDR3 contains 21 residues. V shed 5 bases and J 2 bases; nucleotides not matched to a gene: 19. In germline, CDR1 is MNHNS, CDR2 SASEGT. Notes on the study in general: Blood also contained most expanded thyroid clonotypes above 0.001.

Researchers amplified the TCR beta CDR3 regions from RNA transcripts. HTBI primers were used for first-round RT-PCR of the TCR CDR3. TCRdb reprocessed the multiplex PCR reads with MiXCR, giving one entry per CDR3 protein. The table has some 500,000 distinct CDR3 sequences, more than 15% seen once. Source material: blood. The V gene is TRBV6-1, the J gene TRBJ2-1; TRBD2 matches at 12 bases. The receptor comes from a woman under 40 with Graves' ophthalmopathy. CDR3 coding DNA: TGTGCCAGCAGTTACCCTAGACTAGCGGGAGATGGAGGTAGGCCCTACAATGAGCAGTTCTTC. Translated: CASSYPRLAGDGGRPYNEQFF.